This is a list of T cell receptor beta chains from one sample in a study of blood T cell repertoires in COVID-19. The method was immunoSEQ multiplex PCR; TCRdb's version includes in-frame clones alone and lacks a portion of them. The sample lists a few hundred thousand clones, 89% occurring once. Sample: peripheral blood. The receptors originated from a woman aged 25-40 years with COVID-19, enrolled during active disease. The CDR3 runs from the conserved cysteine through the conserved F or W. The D gene is left open where the match is weak. Clone size is not always given. Where it is, it says once, few, many or a class for expanded clones.

V	length	J	D	size	DNA	CDR3
TRBV5-1	18	TRBJ2-4	TRBD2	-	TGCGCCAGCAGCTTGACCCCATCTCGGGGGGTAGTCAAAAACATTCAGTACTTC	CASSLTPSRGVVKNIQYF
TRBV23-1	11	TRBJ2-1	-	-	TGCGCCAGCATTTCACCCCGTCGGAGGTTCTTC	CASISPRRRFF
TRBV7-9	14	TRBJ1-2	TRBD1	-	TGTGCCAGCAGCCCCCAGGGGGCCGGCTATGGCTACACCTTC	CASSPQGAGYGYTF
TRBV7-2	15	TRBJ2-7	-	once	TGTGCCAGCAGCTGGGGGTTAGCGGACTCCTACGAGCAGTACTTC	CASSWGLADSYEQYF
TRBV20-1	11	TRBJ1-1	-	-	TGCAGAGTACAGGGCGGCACTGAAGCTTTCTTT	CRVQGGTEAFF
TRBV9	16	TRBJ2-3	-	-	TGTGCCAGCAGCGTAACCGGGTTAGCCGCAGCGGATACGCAGTATTTT	CASSVTGLAAADTQYF
TRBV4-3	17	TRBJ1-5	-	-	TGCGCCAGCAGCCAAGATTACAGTTACGATAGCAATCAGCCCCAGCATTTT	CASSQDYSYDSNQPQHF
TRBV7-2	14	TRBJ2-5	TRBD1	few	TGTGCCAGCAGCCCCACAGGGGTTCAAGAGACCCAGTACTTC	CASSPTGVQETQYF
TRBV19	16	TRBJ1-1	-	-	TGTGCCAGTAGTATAGACAGGGGAGGGATGAACACTGAAGCTTTCTTT	CASSIDRGGMNTEAFF
TRBV28	17	TRBJ1-6	TRBD1	once	TGTGCCAGCAGTTTAAATCTGGCAGGGGGATATAATTCACCCCTCCACTTT	CASSLNLAGGYNSPLHF
TRBV6-2/TRBV6-3	16	TRBJ1-5	-	-	TGTGCCAGCAGTTACGCGTCCGGGGGGAGCAATCAGCCCCAGCATTTT	CASSYASGGSNQPQHF
TRBV7-2	14	TRBJ2-2	-	few	TGTGCCAGCAGCTTGGTAGGGAGCGCCGGGGAGCTGTTTTTT	CASSLVGSAGELFF
TRBV10-3	15	TRBJ1-2	TRBD1	-	TGTGCCATCCAACCTGGGGACAGGGGGGAAAATGGCTACACCTTC	CAIQPGDRGENGYTF
TRBV6-2/TRBV6-3	14	TRBJ2-5	-	-	TGTGCCAGCAGTGGGGACTGGGCCAGAGAGACCCAGTACTTC	CASSGDWARETQYF
TRBV27	15	TRBJ1-4	-	-	TGTGCCAGCGGAATAAACAGGGCAGACTTTGAAAAACTGTTTTTT	CASGINRADFEKLFF
TRBV15	16	TRBJ2-3	TRBD2	-	TGTGCCACCAGCAGAGATCTAAGCGGGGGGCCCGATACGCAGTATTTT	CATSRDLSGGPDTQYF
TRBV10-3	12	TRBJ1-1	-	-	TGTGCCATCAGCGAAGGGGTGGTTGAAGCTTTCTTT	CAISEGVVEAFF
TRBV6-2/TRBV6-3	14	TRBJ1-1	TRBD1	-	TGTGCCAGCAGCTCGGACAGGGAAGTCACTGAAGCTTTCTTT	CASSSDREVTEAFF
TRBV7-8	17	TRBJ1-1	-	once	TGTGCCAGCAGCTTACGGGAACTTGGATCGTTCGGCACTGAAGCTTTCTTT	CASSLRELGSFGTEAFF
TRBV5-1	14	TRBJ2-3	-	-	TGCGCCAGCAGCCCTTGGACAGGCACAGATACGCAGTATTTT	CASSPWTGTDTQYF
TRBV4-1	17	TRBJ1-1	-	-	TGCGCCAGCAGCCCTAGGGGGAGGGGGGCGACCAACACTGAAGCTTTCTTT	CASSPRGRGATNTEAFF
TRBV6-5	16	TRBJ1-2	-	-	TGTGCCAGCAGTTACGGATACGGGCGGGGAGGCGGAGGCTACACCTTC	CASSYGYGRGGGGYTF
TRBV19	14	TRBJ1-6	TRBD1	few	TGTGCCAGTAGCCAGGACAGGGTAAATTCACCCCTCCACTTT	CASSQDRVNSPLHF
TRBV2	14	TRBJ1-4	-	-	TGTGCCAGCAGTGTTGAACCCTACCATGAAAAACTGTTTTTT	CASSVEPYHEKLFF
TRBV4-3	13	TRBJ2-3	-	-	TGCGCCAGCAGCCTTAGAAACACAGATACGCAGTATTTT	CASSLRNTDTQYF
TRBV27	14	TRBJ2-5	TRBD2	-	TGTGCCAGCAGTCCCAATTCCGCGGGGGGGACCCAGTACTTC	CASSPNSAGGTQYF
TRBV11-2	14	TRBJ2-3	-	-	TGTGCCAGCAGCCTTGGGGGGAGGCCAGATACGCAGTATTTT	CASSLGGRPDTQYF
TRBV28	15	TRBJ1-3	-	-	TGTGCCAGCAGTGCCCCCAGGGTTTCTGGAAACACCATATATTTT	CASSAPRVSGNTIYF
TRBV19	15	TRBJ1-1	TRBD1	-	TGTGCCAGTAGTATAGCGACAGGGGGCTACACTGAAGCTTTCTTT	CASSIATGGYTEAFF
TRBV3-1/TRBV3-2	12	TRBJ1-2	-	-	TGTGCCAGTAGTGGGGCCTACTATGGCTACACCTTC	CASSGAYYGYTF
TRBV28	13	TRBJ1-1	-	-	TGTGCCAGCAGTCTCGGACAGCCCACTGAAGCTTTCTTT	CASSLGQPTEAFF
TRBV7-2	15	TRBJ1-2	TRBD1	-	TGTGCCAGCAGCTTAGGATTCGCAGGGGGGCATGGCTACACCTTC	CASSLGFAGGHGYTF
TRBV6-2/TRBV6-3	15	TRBJ2-3	-	-	TGTGCCAGCAGTTACTCGACGCTAGCCCCAGATACGCAGTATTTT	CASSYSTLAPDTQYF